This T cell receptor (beta chain) was captured in a study of T cell responses to AZD1222 COVID-19 vaccine. J was trimmed by 0 bases and V by 1 base; bases with no gene match: 6. The CDR3 consists of 16 residues. CDR1 and CDR2 from the germline V gene are SGHDN and FVKESK. Sequencing used immunoSEQ multiplex PCR; TCRdb keeps in-frame clones, though not all of them. The sample yields approximately 150,000 clones, over 90% seen once. The sample consisted of peripheral blood, taken on day 0 of AZD1222 vaccination. This chain uses TRBV14 with TRBJ2-7; 7 nucleotides align to TRBD2. The TCR sequence derives from an adult in good health. CDR3 sequence (DNA): TGTGCCAGCAGCCAAGTAACAGCGGGACTCTCCTACGAGCAGTACTTC. Amino acids: CASSQVTAGLSYEQYF.